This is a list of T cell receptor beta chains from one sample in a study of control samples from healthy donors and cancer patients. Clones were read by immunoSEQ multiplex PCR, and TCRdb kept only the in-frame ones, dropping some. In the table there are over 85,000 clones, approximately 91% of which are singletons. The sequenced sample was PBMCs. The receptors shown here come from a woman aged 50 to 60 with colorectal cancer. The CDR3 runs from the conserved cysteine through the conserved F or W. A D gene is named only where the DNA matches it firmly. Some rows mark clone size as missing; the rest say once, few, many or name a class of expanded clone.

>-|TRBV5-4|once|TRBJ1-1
CASSLTGGLAEAFF
TGTGCCAGCAGCTTGACTGGGGGTTTGGCTGAAGCTTTCTTT
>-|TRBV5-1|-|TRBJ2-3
CASSLAMSADTDTQYF
TGCGCCAGCAGCTTGGCCATGAGCGCTGACACAGATACGCAGTATTTT
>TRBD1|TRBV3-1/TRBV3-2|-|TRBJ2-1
CASSQEGTGGLFF
TGTGCCAGCAGCCAAGAAGGGACAGGGGGCTTGTTCTTC
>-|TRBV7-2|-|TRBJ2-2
CASSQQGIGGELFF
TGTGCCAGCAGCCAGCAGGGGATCGGCGGGGAGCTGTTTTTT
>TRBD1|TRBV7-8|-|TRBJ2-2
CASRRGQGAFTGELFF
TGTGCCAGCAGGCGAGGACAGGGCGCTTTCACCGGGGAGCTGTTTTTT
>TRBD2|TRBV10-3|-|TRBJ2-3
CAIKAAGGVTDTQYF
TGTGCCATCAAGGCGGCGGGGGGCGTCACAGATACGCAGTATTTT
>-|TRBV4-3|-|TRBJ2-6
CASSQDSPFSGANVLTF
TGCGCCAGCAGCCAAGATTCCCCTTTCTCTGGGGCCAACGTCCTGACTTTC
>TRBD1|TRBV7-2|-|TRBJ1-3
CASSPGGSGNTIYF
TGTGCCAGCAGCCCAGGGGGCTCTGGAAACACCATATATTTT
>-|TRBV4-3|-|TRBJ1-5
CASSQDPQGRGQPQHF
TGCGCCAGCAGCCAAGATCCCCAGGGTCGAGGTCAGCCCCAGCATTTT
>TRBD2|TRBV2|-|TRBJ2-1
CASSASGNNEQFF
TGTGCCAGCAGTGCTAGCGGCAACAATGAGCAGTTCTTC
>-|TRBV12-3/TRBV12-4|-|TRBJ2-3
CASSLIKSDTQYF
TGTGCCAGCAGTTTAATCAAATCGGATACGCAGTATTTT
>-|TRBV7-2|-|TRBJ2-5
CASSLATGRWETQYF
TGTGCCAGCAGCTTAGCGACGGGACGTTGGGAGACCCAGTACTTC
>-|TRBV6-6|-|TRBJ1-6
CASSPNIPWGGNNSPLHF
TGTGCCAGCAGTCCCAATATTCCCTGGGGAGGCAATAATTCACCCCTCCACTTT
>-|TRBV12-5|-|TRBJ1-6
CASGLNPTGTYNSPLHF
TGTGCTAGTGGTTTGAACCCAACAGGGACCTATAATTCACCCCTCCACTTT
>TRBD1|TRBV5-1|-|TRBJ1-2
CASSLGTGAYGYTF
TGCGCCAGCAGCTTGGGGACAGGGGCCTATGGCTACACCTTC
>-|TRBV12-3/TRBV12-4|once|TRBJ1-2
CASSLVTAYGYTF
TGTGCCAGCAGTTTAGTTACAGCCTATGGCTACACCTTC
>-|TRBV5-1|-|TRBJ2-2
CASSLMFILGNTGELFF
TGCGCCAGCAGCTTGATGTTTATATTGGGGAACACCGGGGAGCTGTTTTTT
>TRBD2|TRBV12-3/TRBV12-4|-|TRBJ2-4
CASSLSGGNIQYF
TGTGCCAGCAGTTTATCGGGGGGAAACATTCAGTACTTC
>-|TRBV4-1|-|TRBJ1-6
CASSQEKLSPLHF
TGCGCCAGCAGCCAAGAAAAGCTCTCACCCCTCCACTTT
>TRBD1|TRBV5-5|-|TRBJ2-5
CASSLPTGVGETQYF
TGTGCCAGCAGCTTACCTACAGGGGTTGGTGAGACCCAGTACTTC
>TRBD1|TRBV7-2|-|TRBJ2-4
CTSTLLGQGKNIQYF
TGTACCAGCACCCTGTTAGGACAGGGAAAAAACATTCAGTACTTC
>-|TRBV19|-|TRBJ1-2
CASSIPLTTYGYTF
TGTGCCAGTAGTATCCCCCTGACAACCTATGGCTACACCTTC
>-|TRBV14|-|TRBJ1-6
CASSLGSGAPLHF
TGTGCCAGCAGTCTGGGCTCGGGGGCACCCCTCCACTTT